What follows describes a single TCR beta chain. The antigen is undetermined. V was pared by 1 base and J by 1 base, with 13 bases between. Per the germline V gene, CDR1 is SGHTA and CDR2 is FQGNSA. The CDR3 totals 16 residues. This sample's treatment: oral pan-JAK inhibitor, 5-10 mg twice daily. Reverse transcribed after extraction, RNA yielded cDNA as the sequencing template. The data were produced by immunoSEQ multiplex PCR, yet TCRdb's version contains in-frame clones alone and is incomplete. Of some 150,000 clones in the sample, about 51% are singletons; the top ten hold roughly 15%. This entry belongs to a study of CD8+ T cells in alopecia areata. Study background: The drug, oral tofacitinib, was given to treated patients at 5 to 10 mg twice daily. Study-wide results and caveats: Scalp and blood retained many expanded lesional clones during tofacitinib. Greater clonality was observed in lesional scalp samples, especially alopecia totalis/universalis, versus normal scalp.

The sequencing here drew on CD8+ T cells sorted from blood, taken at week 4, from a patient treated with tofacitinib. The sequence came from a human donor with alopecia areata. The V and J genes are TRBV7-2 and TRBJ1-1; D gene ambiguous. The CDR3 DNA follows: TGTGCCAGCAGCTTAGGAGGCTTCCGGAGGAACACTGAAGCTTTCTTT. Translated, it gives CASSLGGFRRNTEAFF.